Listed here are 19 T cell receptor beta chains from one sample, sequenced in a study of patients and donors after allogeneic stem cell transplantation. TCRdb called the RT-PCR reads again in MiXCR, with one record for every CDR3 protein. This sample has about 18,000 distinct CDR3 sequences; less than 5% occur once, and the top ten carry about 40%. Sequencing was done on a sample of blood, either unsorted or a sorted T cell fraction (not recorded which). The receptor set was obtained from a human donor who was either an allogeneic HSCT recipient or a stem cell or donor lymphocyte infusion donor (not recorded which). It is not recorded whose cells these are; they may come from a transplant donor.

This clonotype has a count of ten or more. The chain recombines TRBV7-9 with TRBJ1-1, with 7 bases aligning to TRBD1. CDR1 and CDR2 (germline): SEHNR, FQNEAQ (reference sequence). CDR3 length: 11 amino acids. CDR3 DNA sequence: TGTGCTCAACAGGGGCGGACTGAAGCTTTCTTT. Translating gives CAQQGRTEAFF.

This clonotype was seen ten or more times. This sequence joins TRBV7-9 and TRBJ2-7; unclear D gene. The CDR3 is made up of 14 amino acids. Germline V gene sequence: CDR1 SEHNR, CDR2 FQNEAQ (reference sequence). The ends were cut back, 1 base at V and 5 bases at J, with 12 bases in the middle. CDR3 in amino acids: CASSLEWAEDEQYF. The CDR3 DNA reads TGTGCCAGCAGCTTAGAGTGGGCCGAGGACGAGCAGTACTTC.

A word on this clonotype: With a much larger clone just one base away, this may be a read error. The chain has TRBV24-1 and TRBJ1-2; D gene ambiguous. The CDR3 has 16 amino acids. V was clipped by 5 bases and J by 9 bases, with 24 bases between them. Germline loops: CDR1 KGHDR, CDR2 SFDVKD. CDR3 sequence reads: CATSASRGRSSISYTF. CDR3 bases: TGTGCCACCAGTGCCTCCCGTGGCAGGAGCTCTATTAGCTACACCTTC.

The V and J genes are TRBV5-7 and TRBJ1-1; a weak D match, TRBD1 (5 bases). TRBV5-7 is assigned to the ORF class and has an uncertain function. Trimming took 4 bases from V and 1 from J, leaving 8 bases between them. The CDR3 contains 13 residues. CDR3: CASSVDKNTEAFF. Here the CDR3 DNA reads TGTGCCAGCAGCGTGGACAAGAACACTGAAGCTTTCTTT.

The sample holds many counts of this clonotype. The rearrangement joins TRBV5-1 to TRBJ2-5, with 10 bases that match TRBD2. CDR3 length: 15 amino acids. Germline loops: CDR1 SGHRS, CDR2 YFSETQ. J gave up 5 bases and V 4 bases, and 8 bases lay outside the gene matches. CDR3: CASSTSSGSVETQYF. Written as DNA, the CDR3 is TGCGCCAGCAGCACATCTAGCGGGAGCGTGGAGACCCAGTACTTC.

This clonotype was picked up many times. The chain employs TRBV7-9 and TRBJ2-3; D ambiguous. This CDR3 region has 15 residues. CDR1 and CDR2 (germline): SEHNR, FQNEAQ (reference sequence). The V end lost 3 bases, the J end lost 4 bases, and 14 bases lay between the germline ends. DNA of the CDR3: TGTGCCAGCAGCTTCGATCTCCCTAGTGCAGATACGCAGTATTTT. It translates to CASSFDLPSADTQYF. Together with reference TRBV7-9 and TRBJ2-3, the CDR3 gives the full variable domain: DTGVSQNPRHKITKRGQNVTFRCDPISEHNRLYWYRQTLGQGPEFLTYFQNEAQLEKSRLLSDRFSAERPKGSFSTLEIQRTEQGDSAMYLCASSFDLPSADTQYFGPGTRLTVL.

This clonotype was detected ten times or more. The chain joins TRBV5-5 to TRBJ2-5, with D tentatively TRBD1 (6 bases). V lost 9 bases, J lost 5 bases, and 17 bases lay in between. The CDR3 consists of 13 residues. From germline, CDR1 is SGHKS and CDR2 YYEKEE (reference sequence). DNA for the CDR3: TGTGCCACTGCCAGGGGATCGGGGGAGACCCAGTACTTC. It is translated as CATARGSGETQYF.

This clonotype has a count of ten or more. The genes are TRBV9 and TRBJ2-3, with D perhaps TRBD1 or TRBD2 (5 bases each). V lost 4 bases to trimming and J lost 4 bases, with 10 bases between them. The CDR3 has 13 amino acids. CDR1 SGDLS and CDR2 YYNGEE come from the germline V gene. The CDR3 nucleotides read TGTGCCAGCAGCCGGGACGTACCAGATACGCAGTATTTT. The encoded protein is CASSRDVPDTQYF.

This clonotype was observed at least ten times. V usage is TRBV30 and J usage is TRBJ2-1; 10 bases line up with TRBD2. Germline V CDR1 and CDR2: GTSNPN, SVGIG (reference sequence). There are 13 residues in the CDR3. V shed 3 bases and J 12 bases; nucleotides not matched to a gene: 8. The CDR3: CAWRLAGTVGQFF. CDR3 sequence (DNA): TGTGCCTGGAGACTAGCGGGAACCGTTGGGCAGTTCTTC.

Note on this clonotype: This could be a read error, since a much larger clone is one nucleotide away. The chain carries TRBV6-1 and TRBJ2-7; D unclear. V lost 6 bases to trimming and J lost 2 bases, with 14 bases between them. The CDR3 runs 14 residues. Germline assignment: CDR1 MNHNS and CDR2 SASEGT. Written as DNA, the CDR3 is TGTGCCAGCAGGGGTTCGGGTTTCACCTACGAGCAGTACTTC. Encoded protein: CASRGSGFTYEQYF.

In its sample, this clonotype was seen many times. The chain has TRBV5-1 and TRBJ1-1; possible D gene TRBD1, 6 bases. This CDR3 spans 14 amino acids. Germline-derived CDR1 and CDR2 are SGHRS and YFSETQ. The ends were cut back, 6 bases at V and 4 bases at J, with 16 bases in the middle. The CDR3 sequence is CASIGGLGGTEAFF. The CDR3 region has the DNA TGCGCCAGCATTGGGGGCTTAGGTGGCACTGAAGCTTTCTTT.

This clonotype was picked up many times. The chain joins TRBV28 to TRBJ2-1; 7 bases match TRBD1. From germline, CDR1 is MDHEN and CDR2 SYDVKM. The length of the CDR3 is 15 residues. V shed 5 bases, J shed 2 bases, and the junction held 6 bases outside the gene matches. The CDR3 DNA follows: TGTGCCAGCAGTCGGGACAGCCAGACCTACAATGAGCAGTTCTTC. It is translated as CASSRDSQTYNEQFF.

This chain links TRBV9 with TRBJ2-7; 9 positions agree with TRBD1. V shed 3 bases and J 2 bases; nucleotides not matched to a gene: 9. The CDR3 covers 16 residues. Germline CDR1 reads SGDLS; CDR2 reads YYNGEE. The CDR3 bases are TGTGCCAGCAGCGCCACCTTCGGGACAGGGCCCTACGAGCAGTACTTC. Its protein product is CASSATFGTGPYEQYF.

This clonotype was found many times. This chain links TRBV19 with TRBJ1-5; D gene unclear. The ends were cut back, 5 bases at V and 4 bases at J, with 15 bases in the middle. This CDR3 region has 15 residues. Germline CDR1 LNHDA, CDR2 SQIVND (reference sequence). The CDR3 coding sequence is TGTGCCAGTAGTTTCCGAGGGCAGGAAAATCAGCCCCAGCATTTT. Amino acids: CASSFRGQENQPQHF.

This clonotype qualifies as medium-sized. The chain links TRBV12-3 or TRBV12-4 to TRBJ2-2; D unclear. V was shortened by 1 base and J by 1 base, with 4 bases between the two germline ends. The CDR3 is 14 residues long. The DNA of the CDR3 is TGTGCCAGCAGTTTAGTGGTGAACACCGGGGAGCTGTTTTTT. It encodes CASSLVVNTGELFF.

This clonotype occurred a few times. Here the CDR3 DNA reads TGTGCCACCAGCGAGGCCCTGGACGAATCCTACGAGCAGTACTTC. Its protein product is CATSEALDESYEQYF. The rearrangement joins TRBV15 to TRBJ2-7, with D hard to call. Trimming pared 5 bases from V and 1 base from J, leaving 15 bases between. Germline CDR1 LNHNV, CDR2 YYDKDF (reference sequence). The CDR3 spans 15 residues.

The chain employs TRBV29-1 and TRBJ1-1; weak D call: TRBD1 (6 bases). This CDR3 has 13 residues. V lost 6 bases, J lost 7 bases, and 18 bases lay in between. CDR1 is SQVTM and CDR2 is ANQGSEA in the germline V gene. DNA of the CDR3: TGCAGCGTCCGTACTACAGGGCAGGATGAAGCTTTCTTT. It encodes CSVRTTGQDEAFF.

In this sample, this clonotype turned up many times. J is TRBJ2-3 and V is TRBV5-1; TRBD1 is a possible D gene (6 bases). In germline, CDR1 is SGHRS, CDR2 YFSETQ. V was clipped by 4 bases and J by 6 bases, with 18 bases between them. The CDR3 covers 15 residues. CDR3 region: CASSKGQFFTDTQYF. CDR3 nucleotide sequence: TGCGCCAGCAGCAAAGGACAGTTTTTCACGGATACGCAGTATTTT. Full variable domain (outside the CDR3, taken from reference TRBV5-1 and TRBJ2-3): KAGVTQTPRYLIKTRGQQVTLSCSPISGHRSVSWYQQTPGQGLQFLFEYFSETQRNKGNFPGRFSGRQFSNSRSEMNVSTLELGDSALYLCASSKGQFFTDTQYFGPGTRLTVL.

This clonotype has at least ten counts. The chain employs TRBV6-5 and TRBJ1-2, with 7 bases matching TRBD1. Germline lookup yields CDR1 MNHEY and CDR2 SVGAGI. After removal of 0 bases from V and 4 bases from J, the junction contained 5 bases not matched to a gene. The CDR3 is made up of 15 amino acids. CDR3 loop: CASSYSGRGGYGYTF. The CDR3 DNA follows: TGTGCCAGCAGTTACTCCGGCAGGGGGGGCTATGGCTACACCTTC.